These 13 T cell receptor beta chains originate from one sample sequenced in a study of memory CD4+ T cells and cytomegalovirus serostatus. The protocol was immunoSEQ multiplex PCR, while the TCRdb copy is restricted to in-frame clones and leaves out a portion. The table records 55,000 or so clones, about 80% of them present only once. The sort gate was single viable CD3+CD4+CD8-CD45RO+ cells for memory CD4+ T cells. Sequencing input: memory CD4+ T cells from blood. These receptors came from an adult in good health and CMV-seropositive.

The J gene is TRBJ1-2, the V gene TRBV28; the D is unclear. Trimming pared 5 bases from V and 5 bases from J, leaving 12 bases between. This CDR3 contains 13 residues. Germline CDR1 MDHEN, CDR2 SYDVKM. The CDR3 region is CASSHNERYGYTF. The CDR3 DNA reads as TGTGCCAGCAGTCACAATGAGAGGTATGGCTACACCTTC.

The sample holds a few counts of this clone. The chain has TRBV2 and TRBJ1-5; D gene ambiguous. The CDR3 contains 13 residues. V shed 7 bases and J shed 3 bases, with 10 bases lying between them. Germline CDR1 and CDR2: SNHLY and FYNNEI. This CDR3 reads CASTDGANQPQHF. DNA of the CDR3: TGTGCCAGCACGGACGGCGCCAATCAGCCCCAGCATTTT.

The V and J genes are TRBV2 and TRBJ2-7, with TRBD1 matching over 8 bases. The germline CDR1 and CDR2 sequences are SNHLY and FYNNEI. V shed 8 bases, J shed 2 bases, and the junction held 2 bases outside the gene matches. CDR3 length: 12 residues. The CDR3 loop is CASGGQAYEQYF. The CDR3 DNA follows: TGTGCCAGCGGGGGACAGGCCTACGAGCAGTACTTC.

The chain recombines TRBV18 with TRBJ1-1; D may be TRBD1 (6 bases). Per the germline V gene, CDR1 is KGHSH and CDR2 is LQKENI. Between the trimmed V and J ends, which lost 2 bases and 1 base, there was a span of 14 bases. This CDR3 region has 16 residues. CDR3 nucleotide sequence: TGTGCCAGCTCACCATCGATCCCGACAGGGAACACTGAAGCTTTCTTT. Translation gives CASSPSIPTGNTEAFF.

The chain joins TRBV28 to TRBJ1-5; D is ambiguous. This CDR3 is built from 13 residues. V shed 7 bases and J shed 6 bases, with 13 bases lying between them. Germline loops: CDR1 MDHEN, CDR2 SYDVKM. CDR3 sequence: CASNTLSPQPQHF. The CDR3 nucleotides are TGTGCCAGCAATACCCTAAGTCCTCAGCCCCAGCATTTT.

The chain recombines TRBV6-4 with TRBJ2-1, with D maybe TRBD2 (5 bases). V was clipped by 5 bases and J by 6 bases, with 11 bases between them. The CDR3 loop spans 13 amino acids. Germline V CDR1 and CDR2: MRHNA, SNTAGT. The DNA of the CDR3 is TGTGCCAGCAGTCAGAGGGCGGGCAATGAGCAGTTCTTC. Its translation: CASSQRAGNEQFF.

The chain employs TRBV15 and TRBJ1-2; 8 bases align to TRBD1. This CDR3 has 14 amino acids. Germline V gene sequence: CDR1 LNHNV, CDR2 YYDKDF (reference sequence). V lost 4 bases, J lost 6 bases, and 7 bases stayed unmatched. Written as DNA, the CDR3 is TGTGCCACCAGCACCCGTACGACAGGGGATGGCTACACCTTC. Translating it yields CATSTRTTGDGYTF.

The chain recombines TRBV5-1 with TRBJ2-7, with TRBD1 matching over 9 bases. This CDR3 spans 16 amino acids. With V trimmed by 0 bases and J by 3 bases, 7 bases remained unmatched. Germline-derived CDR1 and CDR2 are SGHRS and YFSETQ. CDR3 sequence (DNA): TGCGCCAGCAGCTTGGGCCCGGGACAGGGAGGCTACGAGCAGTACTTC. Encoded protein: CASSLGPGQGGYEQYF.

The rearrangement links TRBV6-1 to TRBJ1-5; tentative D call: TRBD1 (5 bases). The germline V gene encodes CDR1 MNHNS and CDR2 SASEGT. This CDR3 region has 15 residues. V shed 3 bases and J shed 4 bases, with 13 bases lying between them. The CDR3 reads CASSEGGRVNQPQHF. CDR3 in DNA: TGTGCCAGCAGTGAGGGAGGCAGGGTGAATCAGCCCCAGCATTTT.

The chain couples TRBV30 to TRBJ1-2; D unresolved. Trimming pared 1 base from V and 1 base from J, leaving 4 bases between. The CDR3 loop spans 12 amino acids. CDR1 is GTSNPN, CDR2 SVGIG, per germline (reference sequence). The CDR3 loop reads CAWSDNNYGYTF. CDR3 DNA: TGTGCCTGGAGTGACAATAACTATGGCTACACCTTC. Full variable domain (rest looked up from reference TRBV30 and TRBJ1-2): SQTIHQWPATLVQPVGSPLSLECTVEGTSNPNLYWYRQAAGRGLQLLFYSVGIGQISSEVPQNLSASRPQDRQFILSSKKLLLSDSGFYLCAWSDNNYGYTFGSGTRLTVV.

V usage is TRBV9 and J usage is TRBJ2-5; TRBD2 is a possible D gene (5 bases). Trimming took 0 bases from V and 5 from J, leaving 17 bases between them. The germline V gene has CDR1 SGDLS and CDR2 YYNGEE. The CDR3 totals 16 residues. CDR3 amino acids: CASSVAHEGYGETQYF. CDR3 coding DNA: TGTGCCAGCAGCGTAGCCCACGAGGGATACGGGGAGACCCAGTACTTC.

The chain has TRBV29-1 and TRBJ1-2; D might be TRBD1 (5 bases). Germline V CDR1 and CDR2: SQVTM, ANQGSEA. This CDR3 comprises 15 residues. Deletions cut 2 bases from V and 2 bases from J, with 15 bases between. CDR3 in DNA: TGCAGCGTTGAACCCAGTCCAGGGAGGAACTATGGCTACACCTTC. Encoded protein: CSVEPSPGRNYGYTF.

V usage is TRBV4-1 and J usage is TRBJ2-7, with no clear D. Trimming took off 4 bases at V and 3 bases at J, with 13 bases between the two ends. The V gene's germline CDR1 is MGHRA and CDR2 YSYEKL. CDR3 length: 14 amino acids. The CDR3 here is CASSPGVLGYEQYF. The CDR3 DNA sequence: TGCGCCAGCAGCCCGGGCGTGCTAGGCTACGAGCAGTACTTC.